These 23 T cell receptor beta chains were sequenced from one sample in a study of blood T cell repertoires in COVID-19 (dated by TCRdb to about 2020). Library construction relied on the immunoSEQ multiplex PCR assay. Not all clones reach the TCRdb copy of this immuneACCESS table, which keeps in-frame sequences only. Checked studies attribute under half of the gap to unresolved V genes and leave the rest unexplained. This sample lists about 220,000 clones; 70% to 85% were detected once. The top ten clonotypes cover more than 3% of the sample. The material sequenced was PBMCs or T cells enriched from blood (not recorded which). These receptors were collected from a woman aged 55-69 years who had recovered from COVID-19.

The rearrangement joins TRBV18 to TRBJ2-3; D not certain. The CDR3 runs to 12 residues. Germline V CDR1 and CDR2: KGHSH, LQKENI. V gave up 3 bases and J gave up 6 bases, with 7 bases separating them. DNA for the CDR3: TGTGCCAGCTCACCGGTCGGGGATACGCAGTATTTT. Amino acids: CASSPVGDTQYF. Using reference TRBV18 and TRBJ2-3 for the parts outside the CDR3, the full variable domain is NAGVMQNPRHLVRRRGQEARLRCSPMKGHSHVYWYRQLPEEGLKFMVYLQKENIIDESGMPKERFSAEFPKEGPSILRIQQVVRGDSAAYFCASSPVGDTQYFGPGTRLTVL.

This chain uses TRBV29-1 with TRBJ1-2, with TRBD1 as a possible D gene (6 bases). The CDR3 has 11 amino acids. V lost 2 bases and J lost 6, with 7 bases in between. Germline V CDR1 and CDR2: SQVTM, ANQGSEA. CDR3 coding DNA: TGCAGCGTTGAAAGGACAGATGGCTACACCTTC. It encodes CSVERTDGYTF.

This chain links TRBV5-8 with TRBJ2-5; D unresolved. The ends were cut back, 5 bases at V and 5 bases at J, with 19 bases in the middle. This CDR3 comprises 15 residues. Per germline, CDR1 SGHTS and CDR2 YDEGEE. The CDR3 DNA reads TGTGCCAGCAGACCGACGCGGCAATCTACGGAGACCCAGTACTTC. Residues: CASRPTRQSTETQYF.

The genes are TRBV5-4 and TRBJ1-1; maybe TRBD1 (5 bases). This CDR3 is 14 amino acids long. Per germline, CDR1 SGHNT and CDR2 YYREEE (reference sequence). Trimming took off 3 bases at V and 3 bases at J, with 12 bases between the two ends. The CDR3 reads CASSSRVLDTEAFF. As DNA, the CDR3 is TGTGCCAGCAGCTCCAGGGTCTTGGACACTGAAGCTTTCTTT.

The V and J genes are TRBV6-2 or TRBV6-3 and TRBJ1-1; D call uncertain. The CDR3 is 17 residues long. V lost 2 bases to trimming and J lost 1 base, with 17 bases between them. Per the germline V gene, CDR1 is MNHEY and CDR2 is SVGEGT. DNA of the CDR3: TGTGCCAGCAGTTACATCCCCACAAGCGGTGGGAACACTGAAGCTTTCTTT. Its protein product is CASSYIPTSGGNTEAFF.

This clone was seen once. The chain employs TRBV7-3 and TRBJ2-6; D possibly corresponds to TRBD2 (6 bases). CDR1 is SGHTA, CDR2 FQGTGA, per germline. This CDR3 comprises 15 residues. V dropped 8 bases and J dropped 1 base, with 12 bases sitting between them. CDR3 nucleotides: TGTGCCAGCGGTCAGGGAGGTTCTGGGGCCAACGTCCTGACTTTC. This encodes CASGQGGSGANVLTF.

The chain employs TRBV6-5 and TRBJ2-2; D is unresolved. CDR3 length: 15 residues. CDR1 and CDR2 from the germline V gene are MNHEY and SVGAGI. V lost 7 bases, J lost 1 base, and 13 bases lay in between. The CDR3 bases are TGTGCCAGCAAAGAGGTCCAGATGAACACCGGGGAGCTGTTTTTT. This translates into CASKEVQMNTGELFF.

The chain links TRBV28 to TRBJ1-2; tentative D call: TRBD1 (5 bases). V was shortened by 11 bases and J by 2 bases, with 9 bases between the two germline ends. The CDR3 covers 11 residues. Germline V gene lookup returns CDR1 MDHEN and CDR2 SYDVKM. The CDR3 region has the DNA TGTGCCCTGGGGGGAAACTATGGCTACACCTTC. This sequence encodes CALGGNYGYTF.

The J gene is TRBJ2-7, the V gene TRBV9; the match to TRBD1 covers 8 bases. V dropped 7 bases and J dropped 1; count of bases not matched to a gene: 13. The CDR3 loop spans 16 amino acids. Germline lookup yields CDR1 SGDLS and CDR2 YYNGEE. CDR3 amino acids: CASSQGWTGSSYEQYF. CDR3 nucleotide sequence: TGTGCCAGCTCCCAGGGCTGGACAGGGTCGTCCTACGAGCAGTACTTC.

This clone appeared a single time. The rearrangement uses TRBV6-1 and TRBJ1-2; TRBD1 matches 7 bases. The J segment lost 2 bases and the V segment lost 5 bases, leaving 5 bases of the junction unmatched. Looked up from germline, CDR1 is MNHNS and CDR2 is SASEGT. CDR3 length: 14 amino acids. The CDR3 loop is CASSYSTGNYGYTF. CDR3 DNA: TGTGCCAGCAGTTATTCGACAGGGAACTATGGCTACACCTTC.

This clone was detected only a few times. V gene TRBV29-1 combines with J gene TRBJ1-2; D unresolved. The germline CDR1 and CDR2 sequences are SQVTM and ANQGSEA. The CDR3 sequence is 10 residues long. Trimming took 6 bases from V and 8 from J, leaving 10 bases between them. CDR3 sequence reads: CSVREGGYTF. The CDR3 DNA reads TGCAGCGTGCGGGAGGGCGGCTACACCTTC. The entire variable domain, with the rest obtained from reference TRBV29-1 and TRBJ1-2, is as follows: SAVISQKPSRDICQRGTSLTIQCQVDSQVTMMFWYRQQPGQSLTLIATANQGSEATYESGFVIDKFPISRPNLTFSTLTVSNMSPEDSSIYLCSVREGGYTFGSGTRLTVV.

The rearrangement joins TRBV3-1 (or the pseudogene TRBV3-2) to TRBJ1-2; D is undetermined. The CDR3 loop spans 15 amino acids. Trimming stripped 1 base from V and 6 bases from J, with 15 bases between. Germline V gene data show CDR1 as LGHDT and CDR2 as YNNKEL (reference sequence). DNA of the CDR3: TGTGCCAGCAGCCAAGGACCGACATCATCCGATGGCTACACCTTC. Translation: CASSQGPTSSDGYTF.

The rearrangement uses TRBV19 and TRBJ2-7; TRBD1 might be the D (5 bases). Looked up from germline, CDR1 is LNHDA and CDR2 is SQIVND (reference sequence). The CDR3 is made up of 12 amino acids. V shed 5 bases and J shed 12 bases, with 17 bases lying between them. The CDR3 DNA is TGTGCCAGTAGTCAACAGGATACCGGCCTGTACTTC. As protein: CASSQQDTGLYF.

The chain recombines TRBV2 with TRBJ1-1; D is possibly TRBD1 (6 bases). V lost 6 bases to trimming and J lost 6 bases, with 23 bases between them. The CDR3 spans 16 residues. CDR1 is SNHLY and CDR2 is FYNNEI in the germline V gene. CDR3 loop: CASSARRGGAVAEAFF. The CDR3, as DNA: TGTGCCAGCAGCGCTAGGAGGGGGGGTGCGGTGGCTGAAGCTTTCTTT.

This chain joins TRBV10-1 and TRBJ2-1, with D maybe TRBD2 (6 bases). In germline, CDR1 is WNHNN, CDR2 SYGVQD (reference sequence). CDR3 length: 16 residues. Trimming took off 0 bases at V and 5 bases at J, with 14 bases between the two ends. The CDR3 nucleotides read TGCGCCAGCAGTGAGTCCGCGGGACCTCCTAACAATGAGCAGTTCTTC. Its protein is CASSESAGPPNNEQFF.

The chain joins TRBV7-9 to TRBJ2-7; 7 bases agree with TRBD2. The CDR3 consists of 16 residues. V lost 5 bases, J lost 5 bases, and 15 bases stayed unmatched. Looked up from germline, CDR1 is SEHNR and CDR2 is FQNEAQ (reference sequence). The CDR3 sequence is CASSRGGVAIFDEQYF. DNA for the CDR3: TGTGCCAGCAGCCGCGGGGGAGTCGCGATTTTCGACGAGCAGTACTTC.

The rearrangement links TRBV24-1 to TRBJ2-5; TRBD1 might be the D (6 bases). Trimming took off 1 base at V and 4 bases at J, with 6 bases between the two ends. The CDR3 has 13 amino acids. Germline V gene lookup returns CDR1 KGHDR and CDR2 SFDVKD. The CDR3 bases are TGTGCCACCAGTGATTTAGGGGGAGAGACCCAGTACTTC. Translated, it gives CATSDLGGETQYF.

This sequence joins TRBV18 and TRBJ1-1; a possible D gene is TRBD1 (5 bases). The ends were cut back, 3 bases at V and 3 bases at J, with 14 bases in the middle. CDR3 length: 15 amino acids. Looked up from germline, CDR1 is KGHSH and CDR2 is LQKENI. The CDR3: CASSPGSIRDTEAFF. CDR3 DNA: TGTGCCAGCTCACCGGGCTCCATCAGGGACACTGAAGCTTTCTTT.

This chain uses TRBV6-5 with TRBJ2-1, with 7 nucleotides matching TRBD1. CDR1 and CDR2 from the germline V gene are MNHEY and SVGAGI. J lost 12 bases, V lost 6 bases, and 14 bases had no gene match. The CDR3 has 14 amino acids. The CDR3 coding sequence is TGTGCCAGCAGCTCTACCCAACAGGGGTCCTGGCAGTTCTTC. Its protein product is CASSSTQQGSWQFF.

V gene TRBV7-3 combines with J gene TRBJ1-1, with no clear D. There are 13 residues in the CDR3. The V gene lost 4 bases and the J gene lost 4 bases, with 10 bases spanning the gap. Germline CDR1 and CDR2: SGHTA and FQGTGA. The CDR3 loop is CASSYDRSTEAFF. The CDR3 DNA reads as TGTGCCAGCAGCTACGATAGGAGCACTGAAGCTTTCTTT.

CDR3 sequence: CASRFGTGPYEQYF. CDR3 DNA: TGTGCCAGCAGGTTCGGGACAGGCCCCTACGAGCAGTACTTC. This chain joins TRBV27 and TRBJ2-7; the match to TRBD1 covers 8 bases. CDR3 length: 14 residues. Germline V gives CDR1 MNHEY, CDR2 SMNVEV (reference sequence). V lost 6 bases and J lost 2; bases outside the gene matches: 6.

This clone occurred once. The chain recombines TRBV6-4 with TRBJ2-2, with D unresolved. The V end lost 8 bases, the J end lost 7 bases, and 11 bases lay between the germline ends. CDR1 and CDR2 (germline): MRHNA, SNTAGT. The CDR3 is made up of 12 amino acids. CDR3 region: CASLSLGGELFF. CDR3 sequence (DNA): TGTGCCAGCCTTAGCCTGGGCGGGGAGCTGTTTTTT.

Only one count was recorded for this clone. This sequence joins TRBV19 and TRBJ1-2, with a possible D match to TRBD1 (6 bases). The CDR3 spans 16 residues. Trimming removed 9 bases at V and 5 bases at J, with 25 bases between. From germline, CDR1 is LNHDA and CDR2 SQIVND (reference sequence). This chain's CDR3 is CASTGNRAQGNYGYTF. CDR3 nucleotides: TGTGCCAGCACGGGGAACAGGGCTCAGGGAAATTATGGCTACACCTTC.